The subject of this entry is one TCR beta chain. The germline gene is not matched at one end of the junction; a read error may be the cause. The sample comes from a study of blood T cell repertoires in COVID-19. Authors' methods: The assay estimated nucleated cells by amplifying reference gene primers. Sequenced by immunoSEQ multiplex PCR; TCRdb stores in-frame clones only, minus some. From that table come the V and J calls and clone size; the DNA was used to work out D and trimming. The sample lists hundreds of thousands of clones, roughly 90% occurring once. This sequence originates from a woman aged 60-75 years with acute or convalescent COVID-19. The sequencing input was peripheral blood.

This CDR3 is CASNSDTEAFF. The CDR3 DNA is TGTGCCAGCAACTCGGACACCGAAGCTTTCTTT. This chain links TRBV28 with TRBJ1-1; D is possibly TRBD1 (5 bases). CDR3 length: 11 amino acids. CDR1 is MDHEN, CDR2 SYDVKM, per germline.